This T cell receptor (beta chain) was identified in a study of T-cell reconstitution after alpha-beta-depleted transplantation in children (dated by TCRdb to 2016 to 2017). As for the study more broadly: The study quantitatively tracked T-cell immune reconstitution after TCRalphabeta/CD19-depleted allogeneic hematopoietic cell transplantation in children using TCR repertoire profiling.

Per the publication, the treatment or condition label means: allogeneic hematopoietic cell transplantation with graft depleted of TCRalphabeta T cells and CD19 B cells. The transplant recipients were children given TCRalphabeta/CD19-depleted allogeneic hematopoietic cell grafts. For CDR1 and CDR2, the germline V gene lists LGHNA and YNFKEQ. From its cysteine to its phenylalanine, the CDR3 spans 14 amino acids. Of all the DNA, just the CDR3 is kept, 42 bases in frame from base 1. A distance of 12 bases separates the germline ends of V and J, which lose 2 bases and 5 bases respectively. Library preparation used PCR. The run used an Illumina HiSeq 2500. Molecular barcoding was employed in the preparation of TCR libraries, with unique molecular identifiers being used to normalize TCRbeta repertoire quantification. TCRdb reran the public reads through fastp at Q25 and MiXCR, keeping productive beta chains. Identical CDR3 proteins give one entry, which carries the most common genes and DNA. Across this sample there are approximately 270,000 distinct CDR3 sequences, with more than 20% seen only once. The leading ten clones occupy around 4.8% of the sample.

General study outcomes and caveats: The apparently early recovery of alphabetaT-cell counts about two months after transplant reportedly depended on only several hundred rapidly expanded clones that came from non-depleted graft cells. In some patients, high TCRbeta diversity at day 60 was attributed to recipient T cells and intrathymic progenitors that had survived conditioning. The frequencies of hyperexpanded clones fell over the following months, and after one year, T-cell counts and TCRbeta diversity were mostly attributed to newly produced T cells.

Points on this clonotype: Its cognate antigen has yet to be identified. No base-level quality is on record; no much larger clone is a single base apart.

The chain is assembled from TRBV4-2 and TRBJ2-5; the D gene remains uncertain. The sequencing here drew on PBMCs, mostly from graft donor cells, taken 360 days after TCRalphabeta/CD19-depleted stem cell transplant. The TCR originated in a female patient aged 2 to 10 who had a stem cell transplant for congenital amegakaryocytic thrombocytopenia, so the T cells may come from the graft donor. The CDR3 region reads CASSQIDAWETQYF. The DNA sequence follows: TGTGCCAGCAGCCAAATTGATGCTTGGGAGACCCAGTACTTC.